This T cell receptor (beta chain) was sequenced in a study of cytomegalovirus exposure and HLA in healthy donors (dated by TCRdb to about 2017). Turning to the overall study: According to a later analysis, one platform produced both the roughly 120 validation repertoires and the 670 or so repertoires of the first cohort. The study aimed to test whether signatures of past pathogen exposure could be identified by cataloging public T cell receptors. In addition to the first cohort of roughly 700 subjects, a separate validation cohort of 130 or so different subjects was used. The study combined high-throughput TCR immunosequencing, statistical association of individual TCRs with disease status, and machine learning to predict cytomegalovirus infection status. Results and caveats for the whole study, not just this receptor: The study gave a list of 150 to 200 TCR beta chains associated with cytomegalovirus. Cytomegalovirus status was reported to be diagnosed by the classifier with high specificity and sensitivity in both the original and validation cohorts. A few of the identified cytomegalovirus-associated TCR beta chains were confirmed in vitro to be specific for cytomegalovirus antigens. While some public TCRs were present in many individuals, most TCR sequences turned up only very rarely across donors. In a later analysis, TCRs clustered in the first cohort were found to also tend to co-occur in the approximately 110 validation repertoires, with approximately 94% of cluster scores above 0. It was suggested by the authors that the approach could potentially be generalized to other disease states and immunological phenotypes. All 130 or so repertoires were used to score co-occurrence in the validation cohort in a later analysis, because that analysis had no HLA typing for the cohort.

The library was generated by the immunoSEQ multiplex PCR assay. Per the authors' processing: A statistical classification framework was built for diagnosing cytomegalovirus status from the catalog of TCR beta chain sequences. This immuneACCESS table, as held by TCRdb, lists in-frame sequences with V and J called but not all clones. Of the missing ones, under half trace to an unresolved V gene in checked studies; the others have no known cause. D and trimming were read from the DNA, whereas the V and J calls and clone size are those reported in that table. Within this sample are approximately 300,000 clones, with about nine tenths of them counted one time only. Together, the top ten hold 0.95% to 1.5% of the sample. Comment on this clone: What antigen it recognizes has not been identified. No base quality values were provided; no much bigger clone lies one nucleotide off.

Donors formed part of the validation cohort, which comprised 120 subjects and was distinct from the first cohort of under 850 subjects. This TCR came from a woman aged 25 to 45 in good health and CMV-seropositive. The sample comprised PBMCs.

The CDR3 sequence is CASRQGATYEQYF. The nucleotides are TGTGCCAGCCGACAGGGGGCCACCTACGAGCAGTACTTC. The rearranged chain carries TRBV7-2 and TRBJ2-7; 10 bases in between match TRBD1. CDR1 SGHTA and CDR2 FQGNSA are derived from the germline V gene. V loses 8 bases at its end and J loses 2 bases; junction bases beyond the gene matches: 3. From its cysteine to its phenylalanine, the CDR3 spans 13 amino acids. Only the CDR3 DNA stays, 39 bases, in frame from base 1.